This paragraph reports one TCR beta chain. Each subset's genomic DNA was split evenly across several immunoSEQ plates. The data were produced by immunoSEQ multiplex PCR, yet TCRdb's version contains in-frame clones alone and is incomplete. The table lists around 2,000,000 clones, 85% to 95% of them singletons. The data are from a study of shared clonotypes between healthy human individuals. Study-level information: Donors consisted of two women and three men between 18 and 49.

This CDR3 is 16 amino acids long. V was shortened by 0 bases and J by 4 bases, with 11 bases between the two germline ends. Germline CDR1 and CDR2: SGHNT and YYREEE (reference sequence). The CD4+ fraction was divided into a CD45RA+ naive subset and a CD45RA-negative memory subset. J is TRBJ1-6 and V is TRBV5-4; D not certain. Sequences were obtained from naive CD4+ T cells sorted from blood. The subset here: CD45RA+ positively selected. This receptor was obtained from a man in his late teens or twenties in good health. The CDR3 DNA sequence: TGTGCCAGCAGCTTGGGAGCCAGCCCTTATAATTCACCCCTCCACTTT. It specifies CASSLGASPYNSPLHF. The full variable domain, in which reference TRBV5-4 and TRBJ1-6 provide the parts outside the CDR3, is ETGVTQSPTHLIKTRGQQVTLRCSSQSGHNTVSWYQQALGQGPQFIFQYYREEENGRGNFPPRFSGLQFPNYSSELNVNALELDDSALYLCASSLGASPYNSPLHFGNGTRLTVT.